This TCR beta chain was sequenced for a study of human T cells and chemical hapten exposure. Study findings and constraints: TCRs whose frequency exceeded 1 in 1000 remained the same following DPC sensitization.

Trimming left V 0 bases short and J 3 bases short, with 8 bases between. The V gene's germline CDR1 is KGHSH and CDR2 LQKENI. This CDR3 has 14 amino acids. This clonotype was detected many times. Its specificity is not known. Whole blood that had not been fractionated was the source of extracted total RNA. The study's library attached unique molecular identifiers to single cDNA molecules. As processed by the authors: TCR counts had a median of around 94,000 per sample and spanned about 20,000 to 700,000. One entry per CDR3 protein, called by TCRdb with MiXCR from the 5' RACE reads. In this record, the V and J calls reflect TCRdb's handling and not the investigators' own analysis. The top ten hold over 1.2% of the sample, which has 130,000 or so distinct CDR3 sequences, over 3.5% seen once.

This receptor was obtained from a female donor in good health. The chain links TRBV18 to TRBJ1-1, with TRBD1 as a possible D gene (5 bases). CDR3 amino acids: CASSPPAGHTEAFF. CDR3 nucleotides: TGTGCCAGCTCACCACCAGCAGGGCACACTGAAGCTTTCTTT.